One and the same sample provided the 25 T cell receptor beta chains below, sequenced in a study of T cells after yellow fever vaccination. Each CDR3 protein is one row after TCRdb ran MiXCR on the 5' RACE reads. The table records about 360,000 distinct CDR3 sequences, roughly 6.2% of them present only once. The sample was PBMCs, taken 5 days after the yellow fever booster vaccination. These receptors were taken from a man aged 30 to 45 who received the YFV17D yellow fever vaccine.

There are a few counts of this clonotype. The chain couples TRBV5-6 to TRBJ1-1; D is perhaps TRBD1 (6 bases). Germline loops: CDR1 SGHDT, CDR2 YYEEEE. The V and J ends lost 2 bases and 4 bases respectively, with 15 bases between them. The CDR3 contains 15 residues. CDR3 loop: CASSFSGGRGTEAFF. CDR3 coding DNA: TGTGCCAGCAGCTTCTCGGGGGGCCGGGGCACTGAAGCTTTCTTT.

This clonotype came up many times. This CDR3 reads CSGTGEYYEQYF. CDR3 bases: TGCAGCGGCACAGGCGAATACTACGAGCAGTACTTC. The chain joins TRBV29-1 to TRBJ2-7, with D possibly matching TRBD1 (5 bases). Trimming stripped 7 bases from V and 3 bases from J, with 13 bases between. The germline V gene encodes CDR1 SQVTM and CDR2 ANQGSEA. The CDR3 extends over 12 amino acids.

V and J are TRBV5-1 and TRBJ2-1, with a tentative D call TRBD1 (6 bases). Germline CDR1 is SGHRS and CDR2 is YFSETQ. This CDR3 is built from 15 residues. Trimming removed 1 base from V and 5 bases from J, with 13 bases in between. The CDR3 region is CASSLLGTSNNEQFF. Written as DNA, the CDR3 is TGCGCCAGCAGCTTGTTGGGGACAAGCAACAATGAGCAGTTCTTC.

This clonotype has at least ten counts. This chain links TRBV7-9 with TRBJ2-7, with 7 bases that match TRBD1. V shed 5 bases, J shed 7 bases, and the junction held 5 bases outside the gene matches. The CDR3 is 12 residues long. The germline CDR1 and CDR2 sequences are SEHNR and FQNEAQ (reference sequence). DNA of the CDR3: TGTGCCAGCAGCCAGACAGGGCGGGAGCAGTACTTC. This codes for CASSQTGREQYF. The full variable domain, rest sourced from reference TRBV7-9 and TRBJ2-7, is DTGVSQNPRHKITKRGQNVTFRCDPISEHNRLYWYRQTLGQGPEFLTYFQNEAQLEKSRLLSDRFSAERPKGSFSTLEIQRTEQGDSAMYLCASSQTGREQYFGPGTRLTVT.

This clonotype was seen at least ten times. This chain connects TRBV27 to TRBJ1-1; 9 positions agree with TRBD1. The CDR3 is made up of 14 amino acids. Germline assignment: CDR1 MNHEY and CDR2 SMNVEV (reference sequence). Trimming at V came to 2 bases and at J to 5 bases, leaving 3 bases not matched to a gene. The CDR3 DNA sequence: TGTGCCAGCAGTTTAGGGACAGGGAGAACTGAAGCTTTCTTT. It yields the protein CASSLGTGRTEAFF.

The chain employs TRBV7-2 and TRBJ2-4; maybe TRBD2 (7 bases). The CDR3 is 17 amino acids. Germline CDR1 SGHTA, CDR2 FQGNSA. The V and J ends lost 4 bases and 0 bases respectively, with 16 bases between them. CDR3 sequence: CASSSPRGAGAKNIQYF. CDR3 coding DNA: TGTGCCAGCAGCTCCCCCCGGGGGGCGGGAGCCAAAAACATTCAGTACTTC.

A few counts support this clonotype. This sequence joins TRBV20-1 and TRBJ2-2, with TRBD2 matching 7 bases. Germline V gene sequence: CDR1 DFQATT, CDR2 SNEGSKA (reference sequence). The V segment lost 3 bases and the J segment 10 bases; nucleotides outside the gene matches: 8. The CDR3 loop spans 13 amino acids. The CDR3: CSASSLAEEELFF. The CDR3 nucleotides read TGCAGTGCTAGTTCCCTAGCGGAGGAGGAGCTGTTTTTT.

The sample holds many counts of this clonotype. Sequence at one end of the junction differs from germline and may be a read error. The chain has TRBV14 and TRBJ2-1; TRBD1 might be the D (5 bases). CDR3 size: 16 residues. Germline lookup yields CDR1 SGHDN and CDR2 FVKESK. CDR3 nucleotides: TGTGCCAGCAGCCAAGAGAGGCCCCGCGCGGACAATCAGCAGTTCTTC. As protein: CASSQERPRADNQQFF.

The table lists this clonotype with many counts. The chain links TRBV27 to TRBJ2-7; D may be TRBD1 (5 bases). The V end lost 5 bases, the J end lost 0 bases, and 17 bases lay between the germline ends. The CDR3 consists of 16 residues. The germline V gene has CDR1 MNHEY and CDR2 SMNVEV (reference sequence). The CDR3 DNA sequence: TGTGCCAGCAGTCCCGTGGGCAGGGCGAGCTCCTACGAGCAGTACTTC. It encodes CASSPVGRASSYEQYF.

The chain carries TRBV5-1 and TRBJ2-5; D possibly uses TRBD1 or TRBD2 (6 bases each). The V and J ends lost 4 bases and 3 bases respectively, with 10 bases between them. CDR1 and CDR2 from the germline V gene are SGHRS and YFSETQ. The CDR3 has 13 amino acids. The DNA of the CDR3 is TGCGCCAGCAGCATAAGGGGGGAAGAGACCCAGTACTTC. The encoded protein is CASSIRGEETQYF.

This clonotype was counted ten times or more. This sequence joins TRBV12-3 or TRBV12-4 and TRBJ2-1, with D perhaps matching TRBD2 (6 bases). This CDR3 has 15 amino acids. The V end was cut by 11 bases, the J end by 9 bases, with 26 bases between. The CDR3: CALSPGGLRRSEQFF. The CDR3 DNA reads TGTGCCCTTAGCCCCGGGGGACTCCGACGTAGTGAGCAGTTCTTC.

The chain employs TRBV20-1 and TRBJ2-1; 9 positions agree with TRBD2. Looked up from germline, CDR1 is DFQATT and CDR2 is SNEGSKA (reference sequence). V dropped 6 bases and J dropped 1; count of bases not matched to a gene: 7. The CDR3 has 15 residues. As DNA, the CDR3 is TGCAGTGCCCTAGCGGGGCGTGAATCCTACAATGAGCAGTTCTTC. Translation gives CSALAGRESYNEQFF.

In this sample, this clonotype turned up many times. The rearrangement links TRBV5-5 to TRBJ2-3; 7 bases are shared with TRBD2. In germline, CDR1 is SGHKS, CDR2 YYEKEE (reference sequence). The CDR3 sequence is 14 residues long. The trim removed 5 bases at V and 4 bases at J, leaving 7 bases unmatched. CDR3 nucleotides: TGTGCCAGCAGGCCGGGGAGGGTCCCAGATACGCAGTATTTT. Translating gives CASRPGRVPDTQYF.

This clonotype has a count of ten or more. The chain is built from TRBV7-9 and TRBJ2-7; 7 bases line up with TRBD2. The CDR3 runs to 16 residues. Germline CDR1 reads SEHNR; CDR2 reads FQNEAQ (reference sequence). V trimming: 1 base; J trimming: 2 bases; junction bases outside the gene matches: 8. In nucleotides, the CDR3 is TGTGCCAGCAGCTTAGGTGAGCGGGAATTTCCCTACGAGCAGTACTTC. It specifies CASSLGEREFPYEQYF.

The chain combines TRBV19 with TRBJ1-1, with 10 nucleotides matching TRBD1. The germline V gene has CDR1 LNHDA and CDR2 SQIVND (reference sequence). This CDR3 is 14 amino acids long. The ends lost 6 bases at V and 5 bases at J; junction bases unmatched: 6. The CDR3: CASRRDRGFTEAFF. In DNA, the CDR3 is TGTGCCAGTAGGAGGGACAGGGGATTTACTGAAGCTTTCTTT.

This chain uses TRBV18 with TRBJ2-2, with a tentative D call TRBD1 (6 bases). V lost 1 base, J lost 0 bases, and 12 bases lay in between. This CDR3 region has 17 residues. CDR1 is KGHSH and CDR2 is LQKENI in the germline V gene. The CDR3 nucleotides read TGTGCCAGCTCACCACAAGGGACAAACTCGAACACCGGGGAGCTGTTTTTT. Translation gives CASSPQGTNSNTGELFF.

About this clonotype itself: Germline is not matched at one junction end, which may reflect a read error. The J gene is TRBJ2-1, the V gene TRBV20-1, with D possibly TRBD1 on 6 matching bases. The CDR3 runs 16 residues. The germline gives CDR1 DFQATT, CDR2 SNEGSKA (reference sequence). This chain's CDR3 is CCAREMGAGVYDEQFF. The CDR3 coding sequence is TGCTGTGCTAGAGAAATGGGGGCAGGGGTATACGATGAGCAGTTCTTC.

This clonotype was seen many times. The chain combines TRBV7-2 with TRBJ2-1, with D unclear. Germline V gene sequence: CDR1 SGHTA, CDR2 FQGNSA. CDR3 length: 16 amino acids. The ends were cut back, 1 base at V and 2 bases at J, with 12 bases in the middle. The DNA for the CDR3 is TGTGCCAGCAGCTTAGTGCTGGCTGGGGCCTACAATGAGCAGTTCTTC. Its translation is CASSLVLAGAYNEQFF.

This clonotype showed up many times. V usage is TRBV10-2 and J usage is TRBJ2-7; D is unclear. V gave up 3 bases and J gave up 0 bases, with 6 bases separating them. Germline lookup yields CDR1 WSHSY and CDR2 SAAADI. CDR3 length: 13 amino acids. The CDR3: CASSERDSYEQYF. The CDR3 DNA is TGCGCCAGCAGTGAAAGGGACTCCTACGAGCAGTACTTC.

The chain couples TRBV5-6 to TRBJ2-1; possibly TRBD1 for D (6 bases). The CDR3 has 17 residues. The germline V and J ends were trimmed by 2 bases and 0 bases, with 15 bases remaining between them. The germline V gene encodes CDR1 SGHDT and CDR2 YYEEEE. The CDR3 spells CASSLPGTWSSYNEQFF. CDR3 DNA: TGTGCCAGCAGCTTACCCGGGACATGGAGCTCCTACAATGAGCAGTTCTTC.

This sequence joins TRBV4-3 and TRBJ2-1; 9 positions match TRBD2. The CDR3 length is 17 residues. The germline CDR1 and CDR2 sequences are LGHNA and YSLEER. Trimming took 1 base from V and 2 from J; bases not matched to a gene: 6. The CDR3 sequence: CASSQVISGSPYNEQFF. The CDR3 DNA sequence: TGCGCCAGCAGCCAAGTAATTAGCGGGAGTCCCTACAATGAGCAGTTCTTC.

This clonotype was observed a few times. CDR3 loop: CASREWETQYF. The CDR3 DNA reads as TGTGCCAGCAGGGAATGGGAGACCCAGTACTTC. This chain uses TRBV6-5 with TRBJ2-5; the D is unclear. Looked up from germline, CDR1 is MNHEY and CDR2 is SVGAGI. Trimming took 6 bases from V and 5 from J, leaving 7 bases between them. The CDR3 contains 11 residues.

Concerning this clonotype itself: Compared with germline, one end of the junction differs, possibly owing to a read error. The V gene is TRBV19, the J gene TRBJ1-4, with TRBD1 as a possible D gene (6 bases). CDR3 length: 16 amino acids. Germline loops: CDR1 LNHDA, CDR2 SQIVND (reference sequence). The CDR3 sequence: CASLDRRVGENVKLFF. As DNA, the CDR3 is TGTGCCAGTCTCGACAGGAGAGTGGGGGAAAATGTAAAACTGTTTTTT.

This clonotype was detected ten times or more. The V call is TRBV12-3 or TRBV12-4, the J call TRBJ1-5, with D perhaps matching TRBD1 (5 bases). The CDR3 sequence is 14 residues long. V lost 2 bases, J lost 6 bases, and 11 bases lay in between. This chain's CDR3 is CASSLNQDTQPQHF. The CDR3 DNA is TGTGCCAGCAGTTTAAACCAGGACACTCAGCCCCAGCATTTT.

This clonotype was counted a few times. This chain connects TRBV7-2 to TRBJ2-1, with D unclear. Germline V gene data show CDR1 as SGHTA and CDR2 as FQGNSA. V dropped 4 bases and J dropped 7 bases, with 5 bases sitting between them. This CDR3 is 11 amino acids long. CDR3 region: CASSWLNEQFF. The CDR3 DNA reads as TGTGCCAGCAGCTGGCTGAATGAGCAGTTCTTC.